There are a few counts of the clone carrying this TCR beta chain. Its antigen is still unknown. V lost 6 bases to trimming and J lost 7 bases, with 16 bases between them. Germline values: CDR1 SNHLY, CDR2 FYNNEI. This CDR3 has 15 residues. The TCR beta libraries were generated through quantitative 5'-RACE incorporating molecular barcodes. TCRdb redid the calling of the 5' RACE reads with MiXCR, one entry per CDR3 protein. The sample has about 390,000 distinct CDR3 sequences; approximately 20% are singletons. This entry belongs to a study of CD8 T cells in ankylosing spondylitis. Study results and limitations: Some motif variants had been reported before (in reactive arthritis synovial fluid and blood). Disease-linked clones bore a CD8+ phenotype and were relatively rare in peripheral blood. Matched ankylosing spondylitis synovial fluid reportedly contained a significantly enriched population of disease-linked clones. A TCR beta motif of several highly homologous variants appeared characteristic of ankylosing spondylitis blood.

Sequencing was performed on blood, either unsorted or a sorted T cell fraction (not recorded which). V usage is TRBV2 and J usage is TRBJ1-6; D gene ambiguous. The sequence derives from a male donor with ankylosing spondylitis. The CDR3 spells CASRAAHGSNSPLHF. CDR3 bases: TGTGCCAGCAGGGCCGCCCATGGCAGCAATTCACCCCTCCACTTT.